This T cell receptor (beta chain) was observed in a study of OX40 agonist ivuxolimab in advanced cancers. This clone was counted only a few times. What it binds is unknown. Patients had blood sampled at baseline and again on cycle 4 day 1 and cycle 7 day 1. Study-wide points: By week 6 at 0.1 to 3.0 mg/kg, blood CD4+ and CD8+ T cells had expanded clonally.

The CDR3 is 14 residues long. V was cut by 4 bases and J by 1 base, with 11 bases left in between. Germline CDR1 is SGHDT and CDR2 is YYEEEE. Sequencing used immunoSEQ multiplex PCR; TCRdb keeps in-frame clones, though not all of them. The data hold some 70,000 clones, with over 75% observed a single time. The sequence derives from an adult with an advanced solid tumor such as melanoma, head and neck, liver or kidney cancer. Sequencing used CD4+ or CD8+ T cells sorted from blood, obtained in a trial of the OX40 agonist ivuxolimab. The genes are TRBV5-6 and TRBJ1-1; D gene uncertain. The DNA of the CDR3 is TGTGCCAGCAGCCGCTGGTGGACGAACACTGAAGCTTTCTTT. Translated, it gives CASSRWWTNTEAFF.